This entry lists 3 T cell receptor beta chains sequenced from one sample in a study of siplizumab effects on memory and regulatory T cells. Here immunoSEQ multiplex PCR was the method, and the copy in TCRdb shows in-frame clones only, minus some. The profile shows 120,000 or so clones, roughly 89% of them singletons. Sequenced material: CD4+ T cells sorted from blood. These receptors were collected from a human donor in good health.

The gene calls are TRBV7-9 and TRBJ2-5, with D possibly being TRBD1 or TRBD2 (5 bases each). V lost 5 bases and J 1 base, leaving 14 bases between the germline ends. Germline CDR1 SEHNR, CDR2 FQNEAQ (reference sequence). This CDR3 spans 15 amino acids. The chain's CDR3 is CASSGRDGSQETQYF. The CDR3 nucleotides read TGTGCCAGCAGCGGCCGGGACGGCTCCCAAGAGACCCAGTACTTC.

The chain has TRBV4-1 and TRBJ1-2; D ambiguous. Germline CDR1 is MGHRA and CDR2 is YSYEKL. The CDR3 contains 12 residues. Trimming stripped 4 bases from V and 0 bases from J, with 3 bases between. The CDR3: CASSRANYGYTF. CDR3 nucleotides: TGCGCCAGCAGCCGGGCTAACTATGGCTACACCTTC.

CDR3 sequence (DNA): TGTGCCAGCTCAATCAACGAGGGGTTAGCTGAAGCTTTCTTT. Translated, it gives CASSINEGLAEAFF. The V gene is TRBV18, the J gene TRBJ1-1; weak D call: TRBD1 (5 bases). The V gene lost 5 bases and the J gene lost 6 bases, with 16 bases spanning the gap. There are 14 residues in the CDR3. From germline, CDR1 is KGHSH and CDR2 LQKENI.